One and the same sample provided the 13 T cell receptor beta chains below, sequenced in a study of shared clonotypes between healthy human individuals (dated by TCRdb to 2020 to 2021). Receptors were amplified or captured by the immunoSEQ multiplex PCR assay. Entries here come from immuneACCESS through TCRdb and include only in-frame sequences with V and J called. Some clones fail to appear in such tables; in the studies checked, an unresolved V gene covers under half of the shortfall, and the cause of the remainder is unknown. Present in this sample are 200,000 to 250,000 clones, under 80% of which were seen just once. The top ten hold around 10% of the sample. The sequenced sample consisted of memory CD4+ T cells sorted from blood. The intended sense of this specimen's cell subset or site label: CD45RA-negative fraction. The receptors were sampled from a man aged 30 to 45 in good health.

The chain uses TRBV7-9 and TRBJ2-5; TRBD2 aligns across 7 bases. The trim removed 6 bases at V and 3 bases at J, leaving 19 bases unmatched. The CDR3 runs 18 residues. Per the germline V gene, CDR1 is SEHNR and CDR2 is FQNEAQ (reference sequence). The CDR3 spells CASSLGFGVLAVKETQYF. CDR3 coding DNA: TGTGCCAGCAGTCTAGGGTTCGGAGTCCTAGCGGTAAAAGAGACCCAGTACTTC. The full variable domain, with the rest looked up from reference TRBV7-9 and TRBJ2-5, is DTGVSQNPRHKITKRGQNVTFRCDPISEHNRLYWYRQTLGQGPEFLTYFQNEAQLEKSRLLSDRFSAERPKGSFSTLEIQRTEQGDSAMYLCASSLGFGVLAVKETQYFGPGTRLLVL.

The chain links TRBV28 to TRBJ2-2; unclear D gene. Germline V gene sequence: CDR1 MDHEN, CDR2 SYDVKM. V dropped 3 bases and J dropped 0 bases, with 8 bases sitting between them. This CDR3 region has 15 residues. The CDR3 sequence is CASSFFRSNTGELFF. In DNA form, the CDR3 reads TGTGCCAGCAGTTTTTTTCGATCGAACACCGGGGAGCTGTTTTTT. Full variable domain (outside the CDR3, taken from reference TRBV28 and TRBJ2-2): DVKVTQSSRYLVKRTGEKVFLECVQDMDHENMFWYRQDPGLGLRLIYFSYDVKMKEKGDIPEGYSVSREKKERFSLILESASTNQTSMYLCASSFFRSNTGELFFGEGSRLTVL.

The chain joins TRBV18 to TRBJ2-7; D call uncertain. The CDR3 is 14 residues long. In germline, CDR1 is KGHSH, CDR2 LQKENI. Deletions cut 3 bases from V and 1 base from J, with 10 bases between. The chain's CDR3 is CASSPTPFSYEQYF. CDR3 in DNA: TGTGCCAGCTCACCTACCCCCTTTTCCTACGAGCAGTACTTC.

This chain links TRBV10-3 with TRBJ2-7, with D perhaps given as TRBD1 or TRBD2 (5 bases each). The CDR3 covers 14 residues. V was shortened by 1 base and J by 7 bases, with 14 bases between the two germline ends. CDR1 and CDR2 from the germline V gene are ENHRY and SYGVKD. CDR3 sequence (DNA): TGTGCCATCAGTGAGTTTGCGGGCTGGGGGGAGCAGTACTTC. Translation: CAISEFAGWGEQYF.

Concerning this clone: The germline gene is not matched at one end of the junction; a read error may be the cause. Here the CDR3 reads CASTYGIDGNYGYTF. As DNA, the CDR3 is TGTGCCAGCACTTACGGGATCGACGGAAACTATGGCTACACCTTC. V is TRBV6-6 and J is TRBJ1-2; D uncertain. Germline CDR1 reads MNHNY; CDR2 reads SVGAGI (reference sequence). CDR3 length: 15 residues.

The CDR3 DNA follows: TGTGCCAGCAGTGACATCGGGGTTGGGGAAAAACTGTTTTTT. The encoded protein is CASSDIGVGEKLFF. V is TRBV25-1 and J is TRBJ1-4; D remains ambiguous. Germline CDR1 is MGHDK and CDR2 is SYGVNS. The CDR3 has 14 amino acids. The germline V and J ends were trimmed by 3 bases and 8 bases, with 13 bases remaining between them.

About this clone: Other DNA sequences of this sample code for an identical CDR3. This chain connects TRBV5-1 to TRBJ2-5; D gene unclear. This CDR3 has 12 amino acids. Germline lookup yields CDR1 SGHRS and CDR2 YFSETQ. The V end was cut by 1 base, the J end by 2 bases, with 3 bases between. The DNA for the CDR3 is TGCGCCAGCAGCTTGTCGCAAGAGACCCAGTACTTC. Amino acid sequence: CASSLSQETQYF.

This sequence joins TRBV14 and TRBJ2-7; 8 bases align to TRBD2. CDR1 is SGHDN and CDR2 is FVKESK in the germline V gene. This CDR3 spans 14 amino acids. The V gene end was trimmed by 3 bases and the J gene end by 3 bases; junction bases not matched to a gene: 4. CDR3 region: CASSQLAGRYEQYF. In nucleotides, the CDR3 is TGTGCCAGCAGCCAGCTAGCGGGCCGCTACGAGCAGTACTTC.

J is TRBJ2-2 and V is TRBV6-5; the match to TRBD2 covers 7 bases. Per the germline V gene, CDR1 is MNHEY and CDR2 is SVGAGI. J gave up 2 bases and V 2 bases, and 5 bases lay outside the gene matches. This CDR3 comprises 16 residues. This CDR3 reads CASSYGREANTGELFF. The CDR3 DNA reads as TGTGCCAGCAGTTACGGGAGGGAGGCTAACACCGGGGAGCTGTTTTTT.

The chain couples TRBV11-2 to TRBJ1-4, with 8 bases that match TRBD1. The CDR3 has 14 residues. Germline assignment: CDR1 SGHAT and CDR2 FQNNGV. Unmatched junction bases numbered 2, after V lost 5 bases and J lost 3 bases. The CDR3 spells CASSRQGPNEKLFF. The CDR3 bases are TGTGCCAGCAGCAGACAGGGGCCTAATGAAAAACTGTTTTTT.

This rearrangement joins TRBV7-8 to TRBJ1-2, with a possible D match to TRBD1 (6 bases). Germline CDR1 and CDR2: SGHVS and FQNEAQ. V lost 4 bases and J 5 bases, leaving 17 bases between the germline ends. This CDR3 contains 15 residues. CDR3 protein: CASSSYGGPLYGYTF. CDR3 DNA sequence: TGTGCCAGCAGCTCCTACGGGGGGCCCTTATATGGCTACACCTTC.

This clone has at least ten counts. A junction boundary mismatches the germline segment, possibly from a read error. The genes are TRBV14 and TRBJ2-7, with D perhaps TRBD2 (6 bases). CDR1 and CDR2 (germline): SGHDN, FVKESK. The CDR3 length is 16 residues. The CDR3 region has the DNA TGTGCCAGCAGCCAAGCTAAGCGGGCCCTCTCCAACGAGCAGTACTTC. It encodes CASSQAKRALSNEQYF. The full variable domain, rest sourced from reference TRBV14 and TRBJ2-7, is EAGVTQFPSHSVIEKGQTVTLRCDPISGHDNLYWYRRVMGKEIKFLLHFVKESKQDESGMPNNRFLAERTGGTYSTLKVQPAELEDSGVYFCASSQAKRALSNEQYFGPGTRLTVT.

This rearrangement joins TRBV19 to TRBJ2-7; either TRBD1 or TRBD2 may supply D (5 bases each). Germline CDR1 reads LNHDA; CDR2 reads SQIVND (reference sequence). With 3 bases removed from V and 1 base from J, the gap between germline ends came to 16 bases. The CDR3 sequence is 16 residues long. In nucleotides, the CDR3 is TGTGCCAGTAGTATGTACGCGACTGGGGGTTCCTACGAGCAGTACTTC. This translates into CASSMYATGGSYEQYF.